The 10 T cell receptor beta chains listed next were all sequenced from one sample in a study of shared T cell receptors in the human thymus. Clones were sequenced by immunoSEQ multiplex PCR, and TCRdb holds only the in-frame ones, with some missing. Of about 710,000 clones listed, over 75% were seen once; the top ten hold more than 0.009%. The same sample was also studied in work on human thymus T cells.

The sequenced sample consisted of thymocytes. Source of these receptors: a boy younger than two with a congenital heart defect.

This chain links TRBV28 with TRBJ1-3; perhaps TRBD1 as D (6 bases). Trimming cost V 2 bases and J 3 bases, with 11 bases left between them. This CDR3 is built from 15 residues. Per the germline V gene, CDR1 is MDHEN and CDR2 is SYDVKM. In DNA, the CDR3 is TGTGCCAGCAGTTTAGAGGGGGGGATTGGAAACACCATATATTTT. The encoded protein is CASSLEGGIGNTIYF. Based on the CDR3 plus reference TRBV28 and TRBJ1-3, the full variable domain is DVKVTQSSRYLVKRTGEKVFLECVQDMDHENMFWYRQDPGLGLRLIYFSYDVKMKEKGDIPEGYSVSREKKERFSLILESASTNQTSMYLCASSLEGGIGNTIYFGEGSWLTVV.

This chain uses TRBV27 with TRBJ1-2; 7 nucleotides align to TRBD1. The CDR3 spans 16 residues. V lost 5 bases to trimming and J lost 3 bases; unmatched junction nucleotides: 12. Germline CDR1 reads MNHEY; CDR2 reads SMNVEV (reference sequence). The chain's CDR3 is CASSPNYRGNYYGYTF. Here the CDR3 DNA reads TGTGCCAGCAGTCCTAATTACAGGGGTAATTACTATGGCTACACCTTC.

Only one count was recorded for this clone. The V gene is TRBV9, the J gene TRBJ1-1; possible D gene TRBD1, 6 bases. Deletions cut 0 bases from V and 1 base from J, with 7 bases between. The CDR3 has 14 amino acids. CDR1 SGDLS and CDR2 YYNGEE come from the germline V gene. The CDR3 nucleotides are TGTGCCAGCAGCGTAGAGGGGGAGAACACTGAAGCTTTCTTT. Translation gives CASSVEGENTEAFF.

V and J are TRBV6-5 and TRBJ1-5; 7 nucleotides match TRBD1. This CDR3 is 15 amino acids long. The junction had 8 bases not matched to a gene; V was cut back by 5 bases and J by 4 bases. Germline V lookup: CDR1 MNHEY, CDR2 SVGAGI. CDR3 DNA sequence: TGTGCCAGCAGTAAAAAGGGACAGCTTAATCAGCCCCAGCATTTT. The encoded protein is CASSKKGQLNQPQHF.

The gene calls are TRBV6-1 and TRBJ1-3, with TRBD1 as a possible D gene (6 bases). Germline V gene sequence: CDR1 MNHNS, CDR2 SASEGT. The germline V and J ends were trimmed by 6 bases and 10 bases, with 19 bases remaining between them. This CDR3 spans 14 amino acids. Written as DNA, the CDR3 is TGTGCCAGCAGGATCCGGGACAACGAATGGACCATATATTTT. As protein: CASRIRDNEWTIYF.

The gene calls are TRBV18 and TRBJ2-1; the match to TRBD2 covers 8 bases. J was trimmed by 7 bases and V by 2 bases; bases with no gene match: 7. The CDR3 runs 15 residues. Per germline, CDR1 KGHSH and CDR2 LQKENI. CDR3 residues: CASSPDGLAVNEQFF. The CDR3 bases are TGTGCCAGCTCACCAGACGGACTAGCTGTTAATGAGCAGTTCTTC.

The J gene is TRBJ1-5, the V gene TRBV15; 8 bases align to TRBD1. The CDR3 has 13 residues. CDR1 and CDR2 (germline): LNHNV, YYDKDF (reference sequence). V gave up 7 bases and J gave up 3 bases; unmatched junction bases: 2. Here the CDR3 DNA reads TGTGCCACCACGGACAGGGTCAATCAGCCCCAGCATTTT. Amino acids: CATTDRVNQPQHF.

The chain joins TRBV29-1 to TRBJ2-1, with 14 positions matching TRBD2. The CDR3 extends over 14 amino acids. Germline values: CDR1 SQVTM, CDR2 ANQGSEA. Trimming at V came to 4 bases and at J to 6 bases, leaving 2 bases not matched to a gene. CDR3 loop: CSVGGTSGSNEQFF. In DNA, the CDR3 is TGCAGCGTTGGAGGGACTAGCGGGAGCAATGAGCAGTTCTTC.

This rearrangement joins TRBV4-3 to TRBJ1-6; 11 bases line up with TRBD1. The V gene's germline CDR1 is LGHNA and CDR2 YSLEER. The length of the CDR3 is 17 residues. V lost 3 bases, J lost 8 bases, and 9 bases stayed unmatched. The CDR3 bases are TGCGCCAGCAGCCACCCAAATGGACAGGGGGCTTATTCACCCCTCCACTTT. Encoded protein: CASSHPNGQGAYSPLHF.

The V gene is TRBV4-1, the J gene TRBJ1-4; maybe TRBD1 (5 bases). Germline V gene sequence: CDR1 MGHRA, CDR2 YSYEKL. This CDR3 contains 21 residues. Deletions cut 1 base from V and 8 bases from J, with 32 bases between. The CDR3 is CASSQASRAGYRRVGDEKLFF. The CDR3 region has the DNA TGCGCCAGCAGCCAAGCCTCCCGGGCGGGATACAGAAGGGTCGGGGACGAAAAACTGTTTTTT.